Below, one T cell receptor (beta chain) is given with its context. Its antigen is currently unknown. In germline, CDR1 is SQVTM, CDR2 ANQGSEA. This CDR3 spans 12 amino acids. Trimming shortened V by 5 bases and J by 6 bases, and 13 bases separated the two germline ends. The data are from a study of response to subunit inactivated influenza vaccine. Whole-study results and caveats: The study's authors posited that every seasonal influenza vaccination enlists few new T cells.

TCRdb recomputed calls from the RT-PCR reads with MiXCR, one row per CDR3 protein. The profile shows a few hundred thousand distinct CDR3 sequences, roughly a fifth of them singletons. Source: PBMCs from blood, taken roughly 20 months after vaccination. The receptor's source is a man aged 50 to 75 who received an inactivated influenza vaccine. V gene TRBV29-1 combines with J gene TRBJ1-2; D is uncertain. The CDR3 DNA reads TGCAGCGTTCGGGCTCTTCACCATGGCTACACCTTC. Translated: CSVRALHHGYTF.